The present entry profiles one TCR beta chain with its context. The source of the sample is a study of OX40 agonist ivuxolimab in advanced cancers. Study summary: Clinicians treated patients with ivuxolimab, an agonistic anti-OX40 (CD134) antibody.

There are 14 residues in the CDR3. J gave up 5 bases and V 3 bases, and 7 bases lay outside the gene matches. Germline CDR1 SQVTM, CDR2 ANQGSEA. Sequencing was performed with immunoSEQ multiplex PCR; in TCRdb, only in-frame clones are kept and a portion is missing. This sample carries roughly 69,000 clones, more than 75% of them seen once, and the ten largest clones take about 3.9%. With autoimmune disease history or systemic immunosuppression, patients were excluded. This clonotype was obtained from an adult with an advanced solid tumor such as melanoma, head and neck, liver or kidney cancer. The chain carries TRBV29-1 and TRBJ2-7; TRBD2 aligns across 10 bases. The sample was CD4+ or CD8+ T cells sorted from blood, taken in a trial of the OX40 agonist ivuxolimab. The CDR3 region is CSVESGGATNEQYF. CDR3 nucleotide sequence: TGCAGCGTTGAGAGCGGGGGGGCCACCAACGAGCAGTACTTC.